The 25 T cell receptor beta chains given below trace back to one sample, sequenced in a study of CD8 T cells in ankylosing spondylitis. TCRdb re-called the 5' RACE reads through MiXCR, storing one row per CDR3 protein. Of about 340,000 distinct CDR3 sequences detected, roughly 14% appear once; the ten largest clones hold 1.1%. The sequenced sample was blood, either unsorted or a sorted T cell fraction (not recorded which). These receptor sequences come from a male donor with ankylosing spondylitis or in good health (not recorded which).

In its sample, this clonotype was seen once. One end of the junction fails to match germline, which may point to a read error. V is TRBV29-1 and J is TRBJ2-5; the D is unclear. The CDR3 runs 11 residues. The germline gives CDR1 SQVTM, CDR2 ANQGSEA. CDR3 amino acids: CSVGPQEPQYF. DNA for the CDR3: TGCAGCGTAGGGCCCCAAGAGCCCCAGTACTTC.

This clonotype was observed many times. The V and J genes are TRBV29-1 and TRBJ2-3, with 14 bases aligning to TRBD2. The CDR3 runs to 14 residues. V was clipped by 4 bases and J by 3 bases; unmatched bases: 0. CDR1 SQVTM and CDR2 ANQGSEA come from the germline V gene. This CDR3 reads CSVGTSGGTDTQYF. CDR3 bases: TGCAGCGTTGGGACTAGCGGGGGGACAGATACGCAGTATTTT.

The table lists this clonotype with a few counts. This chain uses TRBV29-1 with TRBJ1-4; D remains ambiguous. Trimming left V 3 bases short and J 1 base short, with 9 bases between. CDR3 length: 14 amino acids. In germline, CDR1 is SQVTM, CDR2 ANQGSEA. The CDR3 here is CSVDLDVTNEKLFF. The CDR3 DNA sequence: TGCAGCGTTGACCTCGACGTAACTAATGAAAAACTGTTTTTT.

This clonotype was detected only a few times. The chain uses TRBV29-1 and TRBJ1-2; no clear D. The V gene's germline CDR1 is SQVTM and CDR2 ANQGSEA. Trimming cost V 4 bases and J 5 bases, with 8 bases left between them. The CDR3 has 11 residues. Here the CDR3 DNA reads TGCAGCGTTGGCGGGCAGTATGGCTACACCTTC. It translates to CSVGGQYGYTF.

J is TRBJ1-2 and V is TRBV5-1; 8 bases align to TRBD1. V was pared by 1 base and J by 6 bases, with 5 bases of the junction left unmatched. Germline V CDR1 and CDR2: SGHRS, YFSETQ. The CDR3 sequence is 14 residues long. CDR3 in DNA: TGCGCCAGCAGCTTGCCCAGGGGGCAGAATGGCTACACCTTC. Protein: CASSLPRGQNGYTF.

This clonotype occurred many times. The chain joins TRBV20-1 to TRBJ2-3; no clear D. The CDR3 is 14 amino acids. Germline V gives CDR1 DFQATT, CDR2 SNEGSKA (reference sequence). The V gene lost 7 bases and the J gene lost 2 bases, with 16 bases spanning the gap. CDR3 nucleotide sequence: TGCAGTGTTAGGGCGAACGGCCCCACAGATACGCAGTATTTT. This encodes CSVRANGPTDTQYF.

The J gene is TRBJ2-1, the V gene TRBV29-1; 8 bases line up with TRBD1. The ends lost 7 bases at V and 14 bases at J; junction bases unmatched: 7. The length of the CDR3 is 10 residues. CDR1 is SQVTM and CDR2 is ANQGSEA in the germline V gene. The CDR3 is CSAQDREEFF. DNA for the CDR3: TGCAGCGCACAGGACAGGGAGGAGTTCTTC.

This clonotype turned up a few times. The chain couples TRBV7-2 to TRBJ1-6; TRBD1 matches at 8 bases. This CDR3 is built from 16 residues. The V and J ends lost 6 bases and 6 bases, in that order; junction bases with no gene match: 10. Looked up from germline, CDR1 is SGHTA and CDR2 is FQGNSA. In nucleotides, the CDR3 is TGTGCCAGCAGTGCAAACGCAGGGGGCTTTAATTCACCCCTCCACTTT. Translation: CASSANAGGFNSPLHF.

V and J are TRBV30 and TRBJ1-2; D is unclear. The CDR3 consists of 13 residues. CDR1 and CDR2 from the germline V gene are GTSNPN and SVGIG (reference sequence). Trimming pared 5 bases from V and 2 bases from J, leaving 12 bases between. The CDR3 loop reads CAWSPVPNYGYTF. The CDR3 DNA reads TGTGCCTGGTCTCCTGTTCCAAACTATGGCTACACCTTC.

The J gene is TRBJ2-5, the V gene TRBV20-1; the D gene is possibly TRBD1 (6 bases). Germline V CDR1 and CDR2: DFQATT, SNEGSKA (reference sequence). Between the trimmed V and J ends, which lost 6 bases and 4 bases, there was a span of 15 bases. The CDR3 loop spans 13 amino acids. CDR3 sequence (DNA): TGCAGTGCCCCCGACAGGAGTCCAGAGACCCAGTACTTC. Its translation: CSAPDRSPETQYF.

This clonotype was seen a handful of times. The chain links TRBV20-1 to TRBJ2-3; 7 bases fit TRBD2. Trimming cost V 5 bases and J 3 bases; bases outside gene matches: 2. The CDR3 is 12 amino acids. Germline V gene data show CDR1 as DFQATT and CDR2 as SNEGSKA (reference sequence). The CDR3 spells CSAWTRTDTQYF. The CDR3 DNA reads as TGCAGTGCTTGGACTAGAACAGATACGCAGTATTTT.

The chain combines TRBV5-1 with TRBJ2-3; 7 nucleotides agree with TRBD2. In germline, CDR1 is SGHRS, CDR2 YFSETQ. This CDR3 has 15 amino acids. Unmatched junction bases numbered 11, after V lost 2 bases and J lost 8 bases. The CDR3 sequence is CASSLNGGGTGTQYF. For the CDR3, the DNA is TGCGCCAGCAGCTTAAACGGCGGGGGTACTGGTACGCAGTATTTT.

This clonotype was detected a few times. This chain connects TRBV29-1 to TRBJ1-4, with D tentatively TRBD1 (5 bases). Germline V gene lookup returns CDR1 SQVTM and CDR2 ANQGSEA. Trimming removed 0 bases from V and 13 bases from J, with 9 bases in between. The CDR3 totals 11 residues. The CDR3 spells CSVEERGGLFF. Here the CDR3 DNA reads TGCAGCGTTGAAGAAAGGGGTGGACTGTTTTTT.

The rearrangement joins TRBV7-9 to TRBJ2-3; TRBD2 agrees at 14 bases. Trimming removed 4 bases from V and 5 bases from J; junction bases left unmatched: 5. Looked up from germline, CDR1 is SEHNR and CDR2 is FQNEAQ (reference sequence). CDR3 size: 16 residues. The CDR3 spells CASSWTSGRIVDTQYF. The CDR3 nucleotides read TGTGCCAGCAGCTGGACTAGCGGGAGGATCGTAGATACGCAGTATTTT.

This clonotype has a handful of counts. CDR3 loop: CASRDRYSMNTEAFF. In DNA, the CDR3 is TGTGCCAGTAGGGACCGCTACTCTATGAACACTGAAGCTTTCTTT. The chain couples TRBV19 to TRBJ1-1; D is unresolved. The CDR3 extends over 15 amino acids. V was trimmed by 6 bases and J by 0 bases, leaving 14 bases between them. Germline values: CDR1 LNHDA, CDR2 SQIVND (reference sequence). Supplemented by reference TRBV19 and TRBJ1-1, the full variable domain reads DGGITQSPKYLFRKEGQNVTLSCEQNLNHDAMYWYRQDPGQGLRLIYYSQIVNDFQKGDIAEGYSVSREKKESFPLTVTSAQKNPTAFYLCASRDRYSMNTEAFFGQGTRLTVV.

This chain joins TRBV10-3 and TRBJ2-5; tentative D call: TRBD1 (5 bases). From germline, CDR1 is ENHRY and CDR2 SYGVKD. V lost 4 bases, J lost 5 bases, and 8 bases lay in between. The CDR3 consists of 12 residues. The CDR3 loop reads CAISGKGETQYF. The CDR3 bases are TGTGCCATCAGTGGAAAGGGGGAGACCCAGTACTTC.

This clonotype has a handful of counts. This chain connects TRBV5-1 to TRBJ2-1, with 8 bases fitting TRBD2. Germline V lookup: CDR1 SGHRS, CDR2 YFSETQ. There are 17 residues in the CDR3. With V trimmed by 4 bases and J by 2 bases, 11 bases remained unmatched. The CDR3 nucleotides are TGCGCCAGCAGCCCCGGGGAGGCGGGAGGTACCTACAATGAGCAGTTCTTC. Translation: CASSPGEAGGTYNEQFF.

This clonotype was observed a few times. The chain carries TRBV7-2 and TRBJ1-5; D possibly corresponds to TRBD1 (5 bases). This CDR3 region has 16 residues. Germline V gene data show CDR1 as SGHTA and CDR2 as FQGNSA. The germline V and J ends were trimmed by 5 bases and 6 bases, with 20 bases remaining between them. In DNA, the CDR3 is TGTGCCAGCAGCGTTAGCAGGCTTGGGGGAACTCAGCCCCAGCATTTT. Its translation is CASSVSRLGGTQPQHF. Using reference TRBV7-2 and TRBJ1-5 for the parts outside the CDR3, the full variable domain is GAGVSQSPSNKVTEKGKDVELRCDPISGHTALYWYRQSLGQGLEFLIYFQGNSAPDKSGLPSDRFSAERTGGSVSTLTIQRTQQEDSAVYLCASSVSRLGGTQPQHFGDGTRLSIL.

The chain is built from TRBV20-1 and TRBJ2-2, with 13 bases aligning to TRBD2. Per germline, CDR1 DFQATT and CDR2 SNEGSKA (reference sequence). Trimming at V came to 0 bases and at J to 6 bases, leaving 4 bases not matched to a gene. This CDR3 spans 16 amino acids. CDR3 amino acids: CSARERTSGSPGELFF. The CDR3 bases are TGCAGTGCTAGAGAGAGGACTAGCGGGAGTCCCGGGGAGCTGTTTTTT.

In its sample, this clonotype was seen many times. The chain couples TRBV5-1 to TRBJ2-3; D call uncertain. The germline V gene has CDR1 SGHRS and CDR2 YFSETQ. The CDR3 totals 11 residues. V was cut by 5 bases and J by 9 bases, with 10 bases left in between. This CDR3 is CASREGWTQYF. CDR3 DNA sequence: TGCGCCAGCAGGGAAGGGTGGACGCAGTATTTT.

This clonotype occurred a few times. V and J are TRBV2 and TRBJ1-1; D is possibly TRBD1 (5 bases). Trimming removed 6 bases from V and 3 bases from J, with 14 bases in between. Looked up from germline, CDR1 is SNHLY and CDR2 is FYNNEI. This CDR3 region has 14 residues. The DNA for the CDR3 is TGTGCCAGCAGCGCTGTTCGGGGGGACACTGAAGCTTTCTTT. Protein sequence: CASSAVRGDTEAFF.

This clonotype has only a few counts. The genes are TRBV4-2 and TRBJ2-5; 8 nucleotides align to TRBD2. V was pared by 1 base and J by 1 base, with 17 bases of the junction left unmatched. Per germline, CDR1 LGHNA and CDR2 YNFKEQ. The CDR3 totals 20 residues. The CDR3 DNA reads as TGTGCCAGCAGCCAAGCGAAGTCCGCGGGACTAGGAGGGGTCCAAGAGACCCAGTACTTC. As protein: CASSQAKSAGLGGVQETQYF.

Details on this clonotype: One junction end disagrees with the germline gene, perhaps due to a read error. The chain joins TRBV20-1 to TRBJ2-1, with 14 nucleotides matching TRBD2. Germline assignment: CDR1 DFQATT and CDR2 SNEGSKA (reference sequence). The CDR3 has 17 residues. The CDR3 nucleotides are TGCTGTGCCCACCGACCCCGACTAGCGGGAGGGCGATCTGAGCAGTTCTTC. Translated, it gives CCAHRPRLAGGRSEQFF.

This clonotype was seen only a few times. The rearrangement links TRBV6-1 to TRBJ2-1; D is perhaps TRBD1 (6 bases). This CDR3 has 16 residues. V lost 7 bases and J lost 7, with 23 bases in between. Germline V gives CDR1 MNHNS, CDR2 SASEGT. The CDR3, as DNA: TGTGCCAGCACCGAAGGGCTAAGGCAGGGGATTAATGAGCAGTTCTTC. Translated, it gives CASTEGLRQGINEQFF.

At least ten counts were recorded for this clonotype. The chain couples TRBV5-6 to TRBJ2-5; D tentatively reads TRBD1 or TRBD2 (5 bases each). The CDR3 loop spans 13 amino acids. CDR1 SGHDT and CDR2 YYEEEE come from the germline V gene. V lost 5 bases to trimming and J lost 3 bases, with 11 bases between them. DNA of the CDR3: TGTGCCAGCAGTTTCGGGACGGAAGAGACCCAGTACTTC. Translating gives CASSFGTEETQYF.